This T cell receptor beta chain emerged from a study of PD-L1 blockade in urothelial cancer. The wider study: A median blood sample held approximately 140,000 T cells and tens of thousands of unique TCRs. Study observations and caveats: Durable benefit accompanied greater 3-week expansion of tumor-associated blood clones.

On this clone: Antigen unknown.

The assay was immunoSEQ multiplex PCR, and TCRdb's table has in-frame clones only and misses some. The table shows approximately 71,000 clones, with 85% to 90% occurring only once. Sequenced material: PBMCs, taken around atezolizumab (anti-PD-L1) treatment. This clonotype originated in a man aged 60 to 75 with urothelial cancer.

CDR3: CAREGSGGAVQITDTQYF. Written as DNA, the CDR3 is TGTGCCAGAGAGGGTAGCGGGGGGGCCGTACAGATCACAGATACGCAGTATTTT. The chain has TRBV5-3 and TRBJ2-3; TRBD2 aligns across 11 bases. TRBV5-3 is given ORF status, its function remaining uncertain. The CDR3 is 18 residues long. After removal of 7 bases from V and 2 bases from J, the junction contained 15 bases not matched to a gene.